This T cell receptor beta chain emerged from a study of OX40 agonist ivuxolimab in advanced cancers. The study in broad terms: Ivuxolimab was an agonistic, fully human IgG2 monoclonal antibody directed against OX40 (CD134), a costimulatory receptor. Intravenous ivuxolimab was administered to patients every 2 weeks at six dose levels: 0.01, 0.1, 0.3, 1.5, 3 and 10 mg/kg. Of the roughly 50 dose-escalation patients, hepatocellular carcinoma was present in around 20, melanoma in roughly 15, renal cell carcinoma in 9 and head and neck cancer in 9. In the dose-escalation cohort, around 80% of patients were male, and the mean age was 60 years with a range of about 23 to 79. Prior anti-PD-1, anti-PD-L1 or anti-CTLA-4 therapy was permitted, and about 40% of dose-escalation patients had received checkpoint inhibitors. Partial responses occurred in three dose-escalation patients: two with cutaneous melanoma and one with hepatocellular carcinoma. Peripheral TCRbeta sequencing was intended to test whether TCR sequence diversity was altered and clonal T-cell expansion was caused by ivuxolimab. The paper covers the monotherapy dose-escalation part of the phase I ivuxolimab trial, which included N ≈ 50 patients. Study-wide findings and limitations: After ivuxolimab, CD8+ T cells had more expanded clones than CD4+ T cells on average. Which antigens the clonally expanded peripheral T cells were specific for was not determined. At doses of 0.1 to 3.0 mg/kg, clonal expansion of both CD4+ and CD8+ T cells in blood was seen between baseline and week 6. In the 0.1-3.0 mg/kg groups, partial responders were among the patients with the lowest normalized peripheral clonal expansion, particularly in CD8+ T cells. Low levels of normalized T-cell clonal expansion were also seen in some nonresponding patients.

Genomic DNA was extracted from sorted cells for sequencing of the TCRbeta CDR3 region. The immunoSEQ Assay was used for sequencing of TCRbeta CDR3 regions. In its TCRdb copy, this immuneACCESS table keeps in-frame sequences only and misses some clones. Where compared with another copy, unresolved V genes explain less than half of these, and the others have no known cause. The sample table contains about 30,000 clones; only one count was recorded for around 88% of them. The leading ten clones occupy 28% of the sample. Worth noting for this clone: The antigen it recognizes is unknown. Base qualities are missing; no much larger clone stands one base away.

From the cysteine up to the phenylalanine, the CDR3 has a length of 17 residues. The DNA shown is the 51-base CDR3, in frame from base 1. The germline V gene specifies SGHTS as CDR1 and YDEGEE as CDR2. The V and J ends are trimmed by 5 bases and 0 bases, leaving 20 bases between them. Patients with a history of autoimmune disease or receiving systemic immunosuppression were excluded from the trial. In every dose cohort, peripheral blood was drawn for TCR sequencing at baseline, cycle 4 day 1, and cycle 7 day 1. Samples came from an open-label, multicenter, first-in-human phase I dose-escalation trial of ivuxolimab. Adults with locally advanced or metastatic head and neck squamous cell, hepatocellular, melanoma or renal cell carcinoma were enrolled in the trial. Before TCR sequencing, CD4+ T cells and CD8+ T cells were sorted from peripheral blood as separate populations.

This sample comprised CD4+ or CD8+ T cells sorted from blood, obtained in a trial of the OX40 agonist ivuxolimab. This receptor was identified in an adult with an advanced solid tumor such as melanoma, head and neck, liver or kidney cancer. The chain employs TRBV5-8 and TRBJ1-1; D gene: possibly TRBD1, on 5 matching bases. The CDR3 protein is CASRHINRRPMNTEAFF. DNA sequence: TGTGCCAGCAGACATATAAACAGGAGACCTATGAACACTGAAGCTTTCTTT.